The sequence of this TCR beta chain was determined in a study of PD-1 blockade in classical Hodgkin lymphoma. General study results and limits: Relapsed/refractory patients reportedly had lower baseline diversity than newly diagnosed patients. Repertoire differences lack defined causes, possibly disease activity or prior therapy.

Trimming left V 2 bases short and J 10 bases short, with 12 bases between. The length of the CDR3 is 13 residues. Germline V gene data show CDR1 as LNHDA and CDR2 as SQIVND (reference sequence). TCRdb keeps only in-frame clones here, not all; method: immunoSEQ multiplex PCR. The repertoire consists of 47,000 or so clones, with approximately 91% occurring once and the leading ten covering nearly 5%. Worth noting for this clone: Its antigen is not identified.

Time point: newly diagnosed, previously untreated cHL patient sample. The origin of this receptor is a human donor with classical Hodgkin lymphoma. The sequencing input was peripheral blood mononuclear cells (PBMCs). The chain has TRBV19 and TRBJ2-1; the D gene is possibly TRBD2 (6 bases). CDR3 residues: CASSIRRGEEQFF. The CDR3 nucleotides are TGTGCCAGTAGTATAAGGAGGGGAGAGGAGCAGTTCTTC. Complete variable domain (other parts from reference TRBV19 and TRBJ2-1): DGGITQSPKYLFRKEGQNVTLSCEQNLNHDAMYWYRQDPGQGLRLIYYSQIVNDFQKGDIAEGYSVSREKKESFPLTVTSAQKNPTAFYLCASSIRRGEEQFFGPGTRLTVL.